The 8 T cell receptor beta chains below were found in one sample sequenced in a study of T cells in Graves' hyperthyroidism and ophthalmopathy. Researchers amplified the TCR beta CDR3 regions from RNA transcripts. HTBI primers were employed in a first-round RT-PCR of the TCR CDR3. TCRdb re-called the multiplex PCR reads through MiXCR, storing one row per CDR3 protein. This table has hundreds of thousands of distinct CDR3 sequences, roughly 40% appearing once. The specimen sequenced was blood. These receptors originate from a man aged 18 to 30 with Graves' hyperthyroidism.

This clonotype was seen a few times. The gene calls are TRBV16 and TRBJ1-5; 9 nucleotides line up with TRBD1. CDR3 length: 14 amino acids. The junction had 4 bases not matched to a gene; V was cut back by 5 bases and J by 5 bases. CDR1 KGHSY and CDR2 FQNENV come from the germline V gene. The CDR3 DNA reads TGTGCCAGCAGCTGGGGACAGGGCGATCAGCCCCAGCATTTT. Protein: CASSWGQGDQPQHF.

The V call is TRBV2, the J call TRBJ1-4; perhaps TRBD1 as D (6 bases). The CDR3 has 13 amino acids. The V and J ends lost 7 bases and 7 bases respectively, with 13 bases between them. Germline V gene sequence: CDR1 SNHLY, CDR2 FYNNEI. CDR3 amino acids: CASTSNRVEKLFF. Here the CDR3 DNA reads TGTGCCAGCACCTCGAACAGGGTTGAAAAACTGTTTTTT.

V usage is TRBV27 and J usage is TRBJ2-7, with 9 bases fitting TRBD1. The CDR3 sequence is 14 residues long. The V gene end was trimmed by 6 bases and the J gene end by 2 bases; junction bases not matched to a gene: 5. Germline CDR1 and CDR2: MNHEY and SMNVEV (reference sequence). The CDR3 DNA reads TGTGCCAGCAGCATGAGACAGGGGGCCTACGAGCAGTACTTC. Protein sequence: CASSMRQGAYEQYF.

This clonotype was recorded at least ten times. The chain employs TRBV15 and TRBJ2-7; D gene ambiguous. This CDR3 has 14 amino acids. Trimming took 0 bases from V and 3 from J, leaving 9 bases between them. Germline lookup yields CDR1 LNHNV and CDR2 YYDKDF (reference sequence). The CDR3 DNA reads TGTGCCACCAGCAGAGATCTGGGAAACTACGAGCAGTACTTC. Its protein is CATSRDLGNYEQYF.

This clonotype has more than one count but fewer than ten. The V gene is TRBV7-3, the J gene TRBJ2-5, with TRBD2 matching 10 bases. Unmatched junction bases numbered 7, after V lost 5 bases and J lost 4 bases. This CDR3 is built from 15 residues. CDR1 SGHTA and CDR2 FQGTGA come from the germline V gene. CDR3 DNA sequence: TGTGCCAGCAGCGTAGCGGGGGGCCCGGGAGAGACCCAGTACTTC. Its protein product is CASSVAGGPGETQYF.

A note on this clonotype: A clone one base away is much larger, so this may be a read error. The V gene is TRBV5-1, the J gene TRBJ2-5; D possibly corresponds to TRBD1 (5 bases). Looked up from germline, CDR1 is SGHRS and CDR2 is YFSETQ. CDR3 length equals 14 residues. The CDR3 DNA sequence: TGTGCCAGCAGCGTAGGCGACAGCCGAGAGACCCAGTACTTC. It translates to CASSVGDSRETQYF. Full variable domain (outside the CDR3, taken from reference TRBV5-1 and TRBJ2-5): KAGVTQTPRYLIKTRGQQVTLSCSPISGHRSVSWYQQTPGQGLQFLFEYFSETQRNKGNFPGRFSGRQFSNSRSEMNVSTLELGDSALYLCASSVGDSRETQYFGPGTRLLVL.

This clonotype came up many times. The chain uses TRBV7-3 and TRBJ2-5; 7 nucleotides match TRBD1. Trimming removed 4 bases from V and 5 bases from J; junction bases left unmatched: 4. Germline V gene lookup returns CDR1 SGHTA and CDR2 FQGTGA. CDR3 length: 13 amino acids. CDR3 loop: CASSSTGAETQYF. The CDR3 DNA sequence: TGTGCCAGCAGCTCAACAGGGGCTGAGACCCAGTACTTC.

This clonotype has ten or more counts. The rearrangement uses TRBV25-1 and TRBJ1-3; 8 nucleotides align to TRBD1. The V gene's germline CDR1 is MGHDK and CDR2 SYGVNS. After removal of 6 bases from V and 1 base from J, the junction contained 2 bases not matched to a gene. CDR3 size: 14 residues. CDR3 coding DNA: TGTGCCAGCAGAAGACAGGGGTCTGGAAACACCATATATTTT. Protein: CASRRQGSGNTIYF. Supplemented by reference TRBV25-1 and TRBJ1-3, the full variable domain reads EADIYQTPRYLVIGTGKKITLECSQTMGHDKMYWYQQDPGMELHLIHYSYGVNSTEKGDLSSESTVSRIRTEHFPLTLESARPSHTSQYLCASRRQGSGNTIYFGEGSWLTVV.